Listed below are T cell receptor beta chains from one sample, sequenced in a study of T cells in Graves' hyperthyroidism and ophthalmopathy. TCRdb re-analysed the multiplex PCR reads in MiXCR, keeping a single row per CDR3 protein. Counted here are almost 250,000 distinct CDR3 sequences, almost 25% occurring once; the ten biggest clones make up roughly 32%. What was sequenced was blood. Source of these receptors: a woman aged 40 to 49 with Graves' ophthalmopathy. Both conserved end residues are part of each CDR3. The order of the fields is D gene, V gene, J gene, clone size, CDR3 protein, CDR3 DNA. D genes are given only for firm matches. Clone size is stated in some rows and not others, as once, few, many or a class when expanded.

TRBD1,TRBV18,TRBJ1-1,many,CASSPIAGQGRSSTEAFF,TGTGCCAGCTCACCGATCGCGGGACAGGGAAGAAGTAGCACTGAAGCTTTCTTT
TRBD1,TRBV2,TRBJ2-2,many,CAGTVTNTGELFF,TGTGCCGGGACAGTTACGAACACCGGGGAGCTGTTTTTT
.,TRBV29-1,TRBJ1-2,many,CSVTGSGGYTF,TGCAGCGTTACCGGATCCGGGGGCTACACCTTC
.,TRBV12-3/TRBV12-4,TRBJ2-7,.,CASRIDYEQYF,TGTGCCAGCAGGATAGATTACGAGCAGTACTTC
TRBD1,TRBV20-1,TRBJ1-2,many,CSARRTGGDSYYGYTF,TGCAGTGCTAGACGGACAGGGGGCGATAGTTACTATGGCTACACCTTC
.,TRBV12-3/TRBV12-4,TRBJ1-2,.,CASFAGRGGCTF,TGTGCCAGCTTCGCGGGACGGGGAGGCTGCACCTTC
TRBD1,TRBV5-1,TRBJ1-5,many,CASSLVPGQTYQPQHF,TGCGCCAGCAGCTTGGTGCCGGGACAGACCTATCAGCCCCAGCATTTT
.,TRBV7-9,TRBJ1-2,few,CASSSPFGYTF,TGTGCCAGCAGCTCCCCTTTTGGCTACACCTTC
.,TRBV12-3/TRBV12-4,TRBJ2-7,many,CASSLGGAWEQYF,TGTGCCAGCAGTTTAGGGGGTGCTTGGGAGCAGTACTTC
.,TRBV28,TRBJ1-1,many,CASRPMAGSDTEAFF,TGTGCCAGCAGGCCAATGGCAGGGAGTGACACTGAAGCTTTCTTT
TRBD2,TRBV5-1,TRBJ2-7,few,CASSSTRLAGSPGVPYEQYF,TGCGCCAGCAGCTCCACCAGACTAGCGGGATCCCCCGGGGTCCCCTACGAGCAGTACTTC
.,TRBV6-5,TRBJ1-6,many,CASSYFRGSTALPLHF,TGTGCCAGCAGTTATTTCCGCGGTAGTACGGCTTTGCCCCTCCACTTT
.,TRBV28,TRBJ1-1,many,CASSFGGTEAFF,TGTGCCAGCAGTTTTGGGGGAACTGAAGCTTTCTTT
.,TRBV12-5,TRBJ1-1,few,CASGLGRLNTEAFF,TGTGCTAGTGGTTTGGGGAGACTGAACACTGAAGCTTTCTTT
TRBD2,TRBV7-8,TRBJ2-5,many,CASSHRLAGISETQYF,TGTGCCAGCAGCCATAGACTAGCGGGAATATCAGAGACCCAGTACTTC
.,TRBV3-1,TRBJ2-5,.,CASSRMGWKEETQYF,TGTGCCAGCAGCCGGATGGGGTGGAAAGAGGAGACCCAGTACTTC
TRBD2,TRBV12-3/TRBV12-4,TRBJ2-3,many,CASSLAGDTDTQYF,TGTGCCAGCAGCTTAGCGGGAGACACAGATACGCAGTATTTT
.,TRBV12-3/TRBV12-4,TRBJ1-1,.,CACTGVVIGNTEASF,TGTGCCTGTACAGGAGTCGTTATTGGGAACACTGAAGCTTCCTTT
.,TRBV6-4,TRBJ1-6,many,CASSDGGINSPLHF,TGTGCCAGCAGTGACGGAGGGATAAATTCACCCCTCCACTTT
.,TRBV29-1,TRBJ2-7,many,CSVQRDSYEQYF,TGCAGCGTCCAAAGGGACTCCTACGAGCAGTACTTC
.,TRBV9,TRBJ2-2,many,CASSVGATGELFF,TGTGCCAGCAGCGTAGGCGCCACCGGGGAGCTGTTTTTT
.,TRBV4-1,TRBJ2-7,many,CASSQGVLGGSWSEQYF,TGCGCCAGCAGCCAGGGGGTATTAGGTGGGAGCTGGAGCGAGCAGTACTTC
.,TRBV2,TRBJ2-2,many,CASSETGENTGELFF,TGTGCCAGCAGTGAAACGGGAGAGAACACCGGGGAGCTGTTTTTT
TRBD1,TRBV4-1,TRBJ1-3,many,CASSPGQGNSGNTIYF,TGCGCCAGCAGCCCGGGACAGGGAAACTCTGGAAACACCATATATTTT
TRBD2,TRBV5-1,TRBJ2-5,many,CASGPDGTKQETQYF,TGCGCCAGCGGACCCGACGGGACTAAACAAGAGACCCAGTACTTC
TRBD2,TRBV12-3/TRBV12-4,TRBJ2-5,many,CASSPGLAGLYQETQYF,TGTGCCAGCAGCCCCGGACTAGCGGGGTTGTACCAAGAGACCCAGTACTTC
.,TRBV30,TRBJ1-2,many,CAWEEQGYGYTF,TGTGCCTGGGAAGAACAGGGATATGGCTACACCTTC
.,TRBV5-1,TRBJ2-7,.,CASSGMGSYEQYF,TGCGCCAGCAGCGGCATGGGATCCTACGAGCAGTACTTC
.,TRBV25-1,TRBJ2-5,.,CASSELGAPGGETQYF,TGTGCCAGCAGTGAATTGGGGGCACCTGGGGGGGAGACCCAGTACTTC
.,TRBV5-4,TRBJ2-7,many,CASSLRWGLSSSARSYEQYF,TGTGCCAGCAGCTTGAGGTGGGGGTTAAGTTCAAGTGCTCGATCCTACGAGCAGTACTTC
.,TRBV5-1,TRBJ1-3,many,CASSLEGVSGNTIYF,TGCGCCAGCAGCTTGGAGGGCGTATCTGGAAACACCATATATTTT
.,TRBV27,TRBJ2-7,.,CASSSGTIASEQYF,TGTGCCAGCAGTTCCGGGACAATCGCTAGCGAGCAGTACTTC
.,TRBV24-1,TRBJ1-1,.,CATSDPVGTAFF,TGTGCCACCAGTGATCCCGTGGGAACAGCTTTCTTT
.,TRBV2,TRBJ1-5,many,CASRNGNRVPDQPQHF,TGTGCCAGTAGAAACGGGAACAGGGTGCCGGATCAGCCCCAGCATTTT
TRBD1,TRBV7-6,TRBJ2-7,many,CASSLGDRGAYEQYF,TGTGCCAGCAGCTTAGGGGACAGGGGTGCCTACGAGCAGTACTTC
.,TRBV28,TRBJ2-6,many,CASALPLAGANVLTF,TGTGCCAGCGCACTTCCCCTAGCCGGGGCCAACGTCCTGACTTTC
.,TRBV6-1,TRBJ2-5,many,CASSEASQKTQYF,TGTGCCAGCAGTGAAGCGTCCCAGAAGACCCAGTACTTC
TRBD1,TRBV28,TRBJ1-6,many,CASSLGTGGSPLHF,TGTGCCAGCAGTTTGGGGACAGGGGGTTCACCCCTCCACTTT
TRBD1,TRBV9,TRBJ2-5,many,CASSRNHQGAETQYF,TGTGCCAGCAGCCGAAATCACCAGGGGGCGGAGACCCAGTACTTC
.,TRBV20-1,TRBJ1-2,many,CSAAGANYGYTF,TGCAGTGCCGCGGGGGCTAACTATGGCTACACCTTC
.,TRBV5-1,TRBJ2-5,many,CASSSRAGTKYQETQYF,TGCGCCAGCAGCTCACGTGCCGGGACAAAGTACCAAGAGACCCAGTACTTC
.,TRBV12-3/TRBV12-4,TRBJ1-1,.,CASSSRHTNTEAFF,TGTGCCAGCAGTTCCCGACATACGAACACTGAAGCTTTCTTT
TRBD1,TRBV11-2,TRBJ2-5,.,CASSLILPGQGRETQYF,TGTGCCAGCAGCTTGATTCTCCCGGGACAGGGAAGGGAGACCCAGTACTTC
.,TRBV12-3/TRBV12-4,TRBJ2-7,once,CASNEDSGGDEQYF,TGTGCCAGCAATGAGGACAGCGGCGGGGACGAGCAGTACTTC
.,TRBV15,TRBJ2-7,.,CATSRLGGLYEQYF,TGTGCCACCAGCAGACTAGGCGGACTCTACGAGCAGTACTTC
.,TRBV7-2,TRBJ2-7,few,CASSVVAGGEQYF,TGTGCCAGCAGTGTGGTGGCCGGGGGAGAGCAGTACTTC
.,TRBV20-1,TRBJ1-1,.,CSATRDSRNEAFF,TGCAGTGCTACACGGGACTCCCGGAATGAAGCTTTCTTT
.,TRBV7-2,TRBJ2-5,few,CASSLFTRTRQETQYF,TGTGCCAGCAGCTTATTTACCCGGACAAGACAAGAGACCCAGTACTTC
.,TRBV13,TRBJ2-2,many,CASSLGQGGTGELFF,TGTGCCAGCAGCTTAGGGCAGGGCGGAACCGGGGAGCTGTTTTTT
TRBD1,TRBV9,TRBJ1-3,.,CASSVESGDRISSGNTIYF,TGTGCCAGCAGCGTAGAATCGGGGGACAGGATAAGCTCTGGAAACACCATATATTTT